The present T cell receptor (beta chain) was sequenced within a study of glioma-infiltrating T cells. The V and J ends lost 0 bases and 7 bases respectively, with 23 bases between them. CDR3 length: 18 residues. Germline assignment: CDR1 SGHRS and CDR2 YFSETQ. Findings and caveats of the study: Gliomas, especially low-grade, showed above-expected tissue-blood divergence; non-neoplastic patients showed below. Only very few CDR3 sequences appeared in both tissue and blood.

As regards this clonotype: Its antigen is currently unknown.

Amplification of TCR alpha and beta CDR3 regions from RNA used iRepertoire nested multiplex PCR. For one-step reverse transcription and amplification, 100-400 ng of tissue mRNA or PBMC total RNA was used. TCRdb independently ran MiXCR on the multiplex PCR reads; one entry per CDR3 protein. The sample contains roughly 100,000 distinct CDR3 sequences, around 29% of which appear only once. The chain joins TRBV5-1 to TRBJ2-1; D remains unclear. This clonotype was obtained from a human donor with low-grade glioma or glioblastoma, undergoing nonglioma brain surgery, or in good health (not recorded which). Material: glioma tissue, nonneoplastic brain tissue, or PBMCs (not recorded which). This CDR3 is CASSLVETSLSPRNEQFF. CDR3 coding DNA: TGCGCCAGCAGCTTGGTGGAGACAAGCCTTTCTCCCCGAAATGAGCAGTTCTTC. Full variable domain (missing parts from reference TRBV5-1 and TRBJ2-1): KAGVTQTPRYLIKTRGQQVTLSCSPISGHRSVSWYQQTPGQGLQFLFEYFSETQRNKGNFPGRFSGRQFSNSRSEMNVSTLELGDSALYLCASSLVETSLSPRNEQFFGPGTRLTVL.